A single sample is the source of the 7 T cell receptor beta chains below, sequenced in a study of CD8 T cells in ankylosing spondylitis. From the 5' RACE reads, TCRdb called clonotypes with MiXCR, one entry per CDR3 protein. The table has about 170,000 distinct CDR3 sequences, around 18% seen once. Sequenced sample: blood, either unsorted or a sorted T cell fraction (not recorded which). These TCRs come from a male donor with ankylosing spondylitis or in good health (not recorded which).

V usage is TRBV7-7 and J usage is TRBJ2-5; TRBD1 matches at 10 bases. V dropped 4 bases and J dropped 2; count of bases not matched to a gene: 13. The CDR3 sequence is 18 residues long. Germline assignment: CDR1 SSHAT and CDR2 FNYEAQ (reference sequence). As DNA, the CDR3 is TGTGCCAGCAGCTCAGAACCCGGGACAGGGGTCTTTCAAGAGACCCAGTACTTC. Amino acid sequence: CASSSEPGTGVFQETQYF.

In this sample, this clonotype turned up many times. This rearrangement joins TRBV5-1 to TRBJ1-1; tentative D call: TRBD1 (5 bases). The CDR3 runs to 19 residues. Germline V gene lookup returns CDR1 SGHRS and CDR2 YFSETQ. Trimming removed 0 bases from V and 3 bases from J, with 24 bases in between. CDR3 sequence reads: CASSLGAWYMPGRHTEAFF. The CDR3 region has the DNA TGCGCCAGCAGCTTGGGGGCTTGGTATATGCCAGGGAGACACACTGAAGCTTTCTTT.

V usage is TRBV5-1 and J usage is TRBJ2-3, with 10 bases lining up with TRBD2. The junction had 5 bases not matched to a gene; V was cut back by 4 bases and J by 0 bases. The CDR3 is 16 amino acids. Germline-derived CDR1 and CDR2 are SGHRS and YFSETQ. This chain's CDR3 is CASSRGLAVSTDTQYF. CDR3 nucleotide sequence: TGCGCCAGCAGCCGCGGACTAGCGGTTAGCACAGATACGCAGTATTTT.

The sample holds many counts of this clonotype. The chain has TRBV5-6 and TRBJ2-2; 7 bases fit TRBD1. Germline CDR1 is SGHDT and CDR2 is YYEEEE. V was clipped by 0 bases and J by 4 bases; unmatched bases: 9. This CDR3 has 17 amino acids. The CDR3 region is CASSLASRKGATGELFF. In DNA form, the CDR3 reads TGTGCCAGCAGCTTGGCCAGTAGGAAGGGGGCCACCGGGGAGCTGTTTTTT.

V and J are TRBV20-1 and TRBJ1-5, with 9 bases aligning to TRBD1. The germline V gene encodes CDR1 DFQATT and CDR2 SNEGSKA (reference sequence). The CDR3 runs to 13 residues. The V gene end was trimmed by 5 bases and the J gene end by 7 bases; junction bases not matched to a gene: 6. This CDR3 reads CSAWDREGQPQHF. The CDR3, as DNA: TGCAGTGCTTGGGACAGGGAAGGGCAGCCCCAGCATTTT.

This clonotype has only a few counts. V usage is TRBV11-2 and J usage is TRBJ2-3; D is unresolved. Germline V gene data show CDR1 as SGHAT and CDR2 as FQNNGV. The CDR3 has 15 amino acids. Trimming removed 1 base from V and 2 bases from J, with 10 bases in between. The CDR3: CASSLVVGYTDTQYF. The CDR3 DNA follows: TGTGCCAGCAGCTTAGTCGTCGGGTACACAGATACGCAGTATTTT. The variable domain in full, completed from reference TRBV11-2 and TRBJ2-3, reads EAGVAQSPRYKIIEKRQSVAFWCNPISGHATLYWYQQILGQGPKLLIQFQNNGVVDDSQLPKDRFSAERLKGVDSTLKIQPAKLEDSAVYLCASSLVVGYTDTQYFGPGTRLTVL.

The V call is TRBV7-6, the J call TRBJ1-4, with 10 bases matching TRBD1. V shed 5 bases and J 11 bases; nucleotides not matched to a gene: 8. This CDR3 is built from 14 residues. In germline, CDR1 is SGHVS, CDR2 FNYEAQ. CDR3 in DNA: TGTGCCAGCAGCGGGAGTGGGACAGGGGTGAAACTGTTTTTT. Protein product: CASSGSGTGVKLFF.